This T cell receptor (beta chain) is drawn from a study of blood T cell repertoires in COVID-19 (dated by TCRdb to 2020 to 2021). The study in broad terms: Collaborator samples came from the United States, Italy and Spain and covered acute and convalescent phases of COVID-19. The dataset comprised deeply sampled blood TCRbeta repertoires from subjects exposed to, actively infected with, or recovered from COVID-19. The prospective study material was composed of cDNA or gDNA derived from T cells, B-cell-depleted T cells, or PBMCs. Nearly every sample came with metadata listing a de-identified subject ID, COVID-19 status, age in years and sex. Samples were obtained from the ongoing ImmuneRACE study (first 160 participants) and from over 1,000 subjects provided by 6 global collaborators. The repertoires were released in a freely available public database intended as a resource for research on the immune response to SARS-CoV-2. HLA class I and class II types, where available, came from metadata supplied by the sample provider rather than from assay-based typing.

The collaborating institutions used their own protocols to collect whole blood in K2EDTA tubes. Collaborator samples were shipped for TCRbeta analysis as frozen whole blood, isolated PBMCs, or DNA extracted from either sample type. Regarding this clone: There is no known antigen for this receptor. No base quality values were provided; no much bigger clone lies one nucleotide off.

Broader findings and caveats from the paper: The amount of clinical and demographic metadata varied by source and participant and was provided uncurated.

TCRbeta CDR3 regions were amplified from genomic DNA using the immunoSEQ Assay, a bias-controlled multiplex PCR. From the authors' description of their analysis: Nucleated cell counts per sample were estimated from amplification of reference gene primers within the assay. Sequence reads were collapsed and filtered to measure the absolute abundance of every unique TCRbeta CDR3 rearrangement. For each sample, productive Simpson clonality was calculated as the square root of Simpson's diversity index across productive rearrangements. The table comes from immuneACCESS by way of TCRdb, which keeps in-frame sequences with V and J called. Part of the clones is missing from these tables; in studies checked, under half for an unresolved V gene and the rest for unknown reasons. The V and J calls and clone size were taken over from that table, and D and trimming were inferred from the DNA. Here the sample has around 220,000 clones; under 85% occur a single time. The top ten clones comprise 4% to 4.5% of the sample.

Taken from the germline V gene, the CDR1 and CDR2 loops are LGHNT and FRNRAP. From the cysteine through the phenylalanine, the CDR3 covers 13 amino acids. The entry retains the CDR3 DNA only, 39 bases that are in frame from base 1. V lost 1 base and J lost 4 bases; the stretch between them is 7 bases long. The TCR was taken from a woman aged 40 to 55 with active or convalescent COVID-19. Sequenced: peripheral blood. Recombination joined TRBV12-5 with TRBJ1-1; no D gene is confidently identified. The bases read TGTGCTAGTGGTTTGGGGGCGAGCACTGAAGCTTTCTTT. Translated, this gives CASGLGASTEAFF.